This TCR beta chain was sequenced for a study of control samples from healthy donors and cancer patients. V shed 5 bases, J shed 7 bases, and the junction held 5 bases outside the gene matches. Per germline, CDR1 SGHVS and CDR2 FQNEAQ. The CDR3 runs to 13 residues. The data were produced by immunoSEQ multiplex PCR, yet TCRdb's version contains in-frame clones alone and is incomplete. The data contain about 180,000 clones, around nine tenths of them seen just once; the ten biggest clones take up approximately 1.5%. The receptor was isolated from a man aged 25 to 45 in good health. The chain joins TRBV7-8 to TRBJ2-1; TRBD2 aligns across 7 bases. Sequences were obtained from blood. CDR3 nucleotide sequence: TGTGCCAGCAGCCTGGGCGGGGGAAATGAGCAGTTCTTC. Its protein is CASSLGGGNEQFF.